This section outlines one T cell receptor beta chain sequence together with its context. What it recognizes is unknown. This entry belongs to a study of cytomegalovirus exposure and HLA in healthy donors. Amplification used 60 Vbeta primers and 13 Jbeta primers. The assay was immunoSEQ multiplex PCR, and TCRdb's table has in-frame clones only and misses some. The sample lists tens of thousands of clones, approximately 77% occurring once. Study-wide results and caveats: In a later analysis, productive TCRs from donors in an Asian-associated ancestry cluster reportedly carried fewer N-insertions than the cohort mean. When analyzed later, a missense DCLRE1C variant was found to be linked to TCR beta V- and J-gene trimming. CMV antigen specificity of a few CMV-associated chains was confirmed in vitro.

The germline V gene encodes CDR1 MNHNS and CDR2 SASEGT. Trimming took 8 bases from V and 4 from J; bases not matched to a gene: 3. CDR3 length: 13 amino acids. At collection, donors were nominally healthy, but unrecorded immune exposures were probable. The V gene is TRBV6-1, the J gene TRBJ1-1, with 11 positions matching TRBD1. Sequencing was performed on PBMCs. The TCR sequence derives from a woman aged 18-35 years in good health and CMV-seronegative. DNA for the CDR3: TGTGCCAGCTCCGGGACAGGGGGCACTGAAGCTTTCTTT. The encoded protein is CASSGTGGTEAFF.